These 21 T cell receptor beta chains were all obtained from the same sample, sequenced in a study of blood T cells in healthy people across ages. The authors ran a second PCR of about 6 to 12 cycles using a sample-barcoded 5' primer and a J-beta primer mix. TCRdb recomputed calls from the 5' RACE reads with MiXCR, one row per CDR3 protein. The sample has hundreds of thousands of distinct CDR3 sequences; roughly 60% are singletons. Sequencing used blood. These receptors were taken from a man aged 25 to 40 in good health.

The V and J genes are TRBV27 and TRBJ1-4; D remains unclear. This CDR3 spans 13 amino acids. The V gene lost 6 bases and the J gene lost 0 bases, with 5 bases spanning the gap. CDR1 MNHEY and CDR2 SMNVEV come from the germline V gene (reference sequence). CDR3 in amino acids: CASSITTNEKLFF. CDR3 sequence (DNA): TGTGCCAGCAGCATAACAACTAATGAAAAACTGTTTTTT.

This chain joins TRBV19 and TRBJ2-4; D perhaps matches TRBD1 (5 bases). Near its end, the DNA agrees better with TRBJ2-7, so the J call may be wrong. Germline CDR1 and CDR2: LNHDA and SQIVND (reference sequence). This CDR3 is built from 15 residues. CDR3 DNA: TGTGCCAGTAGTATAACAGGATCAGGGCCTTACGAGCAGTACTTC. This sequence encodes CASSITGSGPYEQYF.

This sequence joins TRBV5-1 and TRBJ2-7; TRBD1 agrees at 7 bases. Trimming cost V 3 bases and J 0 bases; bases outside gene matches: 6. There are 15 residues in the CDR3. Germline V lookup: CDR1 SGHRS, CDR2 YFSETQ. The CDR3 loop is CASSSLTGTSYEQYF. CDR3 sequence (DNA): TGCGCCAGCAGCTCCCTGACAGGGACCTCCTACGAGCAGTACTTC.

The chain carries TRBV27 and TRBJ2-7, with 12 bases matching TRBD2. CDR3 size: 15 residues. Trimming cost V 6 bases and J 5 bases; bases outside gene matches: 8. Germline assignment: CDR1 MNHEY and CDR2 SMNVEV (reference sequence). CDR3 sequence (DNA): TGTGCCAGCAGCCCGACTAGCGGGAGAAGCCACGAGCAGTACTTC. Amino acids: CASSPTSGRSHEQYF.

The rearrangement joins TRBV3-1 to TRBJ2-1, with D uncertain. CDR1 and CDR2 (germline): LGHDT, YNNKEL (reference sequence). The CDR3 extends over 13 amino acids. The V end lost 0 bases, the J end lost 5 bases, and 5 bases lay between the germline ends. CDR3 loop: CASSQDGNNEQFF. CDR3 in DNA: TGTGCCAGCAGCCAAGATGGGAACAATGAGCAGTTCTTC.

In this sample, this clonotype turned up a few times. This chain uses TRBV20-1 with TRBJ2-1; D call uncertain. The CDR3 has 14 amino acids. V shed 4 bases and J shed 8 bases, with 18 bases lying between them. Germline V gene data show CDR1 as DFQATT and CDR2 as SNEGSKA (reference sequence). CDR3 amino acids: CSAKKAQLDDEQFF. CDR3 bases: TGCAGTGCTAAGAAAGCACAGCTAGACGATGAGCAGTTCTTC.

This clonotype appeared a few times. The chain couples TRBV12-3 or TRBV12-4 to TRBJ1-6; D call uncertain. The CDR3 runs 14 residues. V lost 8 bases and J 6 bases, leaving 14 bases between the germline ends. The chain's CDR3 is CASHSSAGNSPLHF. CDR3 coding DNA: TGTGCCAGCCACTCTTCCGCGGGTAATTCACCCCTCCACTTT.

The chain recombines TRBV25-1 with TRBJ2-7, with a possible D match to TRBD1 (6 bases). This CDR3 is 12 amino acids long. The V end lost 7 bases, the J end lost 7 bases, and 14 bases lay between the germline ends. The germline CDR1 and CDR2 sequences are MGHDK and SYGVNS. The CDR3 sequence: CASTQTGWEQYF. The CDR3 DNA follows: TGTGCCAGCACCCAAACAGGGTGGGAGCAGTACTTC.

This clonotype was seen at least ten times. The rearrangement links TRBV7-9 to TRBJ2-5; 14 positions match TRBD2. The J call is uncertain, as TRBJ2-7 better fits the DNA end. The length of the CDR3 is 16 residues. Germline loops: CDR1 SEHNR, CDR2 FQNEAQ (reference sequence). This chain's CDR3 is CASSLWVGTSGSEQYF. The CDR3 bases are TGTGCCAGCAGCTTATGGGTCGGGACTAGCGGGAGCGAGCAGTACTTC.

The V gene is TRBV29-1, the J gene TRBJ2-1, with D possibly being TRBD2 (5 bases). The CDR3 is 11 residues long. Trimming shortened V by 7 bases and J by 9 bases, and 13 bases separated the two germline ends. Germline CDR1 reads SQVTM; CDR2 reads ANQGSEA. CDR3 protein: CSAERSVEQFF. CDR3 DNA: TGCAGCGCCGAGCGGTCAGTTGAGCAGTTCTTC.

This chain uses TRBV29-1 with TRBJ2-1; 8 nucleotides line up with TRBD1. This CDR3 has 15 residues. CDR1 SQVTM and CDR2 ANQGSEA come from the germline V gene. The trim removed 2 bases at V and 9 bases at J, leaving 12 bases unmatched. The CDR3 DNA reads TGCAGCGTTGAACTCCCAGAGGACAGGGTGACTGAGCAGTTCTTC. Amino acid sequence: CSVELPEDRVTEQFF.

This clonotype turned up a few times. CDR3 nucleotides: TGTGCCAGCAGTTATGAGGCTCGCGGGACCTACGAGCAGTACTTC. Protein: CASSYEARGTYEQYF. V is TRBV6-6 and J is TRBJ2-7, with D perhaps matching TRBD2 (6 bases). This CDR3 is built from 15 residues. V was clipped by 3 bases and J by 2 bases, with 14 bases between them. Germline CDR1 and CDR2: MNHNY and SVGAGI (reference sequence).

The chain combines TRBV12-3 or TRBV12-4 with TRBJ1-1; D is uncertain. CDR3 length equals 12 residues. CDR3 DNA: TGTTCCACAGTGAGGATTGGCACTGAAGCTTTCTTT. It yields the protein CSTVRIGTEAFF.

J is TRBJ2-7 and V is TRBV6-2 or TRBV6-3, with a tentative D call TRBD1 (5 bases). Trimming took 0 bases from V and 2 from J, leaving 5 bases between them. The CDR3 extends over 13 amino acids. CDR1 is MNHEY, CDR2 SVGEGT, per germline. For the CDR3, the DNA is TGTGCCAGCAGTTACTCGGACACCTACGAGCAGTACTTC. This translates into CASSYSDTYEQYF.

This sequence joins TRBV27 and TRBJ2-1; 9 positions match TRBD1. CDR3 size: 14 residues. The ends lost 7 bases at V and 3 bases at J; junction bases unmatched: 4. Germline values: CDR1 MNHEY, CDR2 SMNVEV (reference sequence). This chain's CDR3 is CASTRQGGYNEQFF. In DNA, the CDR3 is TGTGCCAGCACAAGACAGGGGGGCTACAATGAGCAGTTCTTC.

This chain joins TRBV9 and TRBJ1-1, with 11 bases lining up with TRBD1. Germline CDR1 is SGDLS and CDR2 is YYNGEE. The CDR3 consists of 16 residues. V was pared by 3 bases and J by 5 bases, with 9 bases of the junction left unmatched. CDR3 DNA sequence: TGTGCCAGCAGCGCCGGACAGGGGGCTGGTAGGACTGAAGCTTTCTTT. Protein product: CASSAGQGAGRTEAFF.

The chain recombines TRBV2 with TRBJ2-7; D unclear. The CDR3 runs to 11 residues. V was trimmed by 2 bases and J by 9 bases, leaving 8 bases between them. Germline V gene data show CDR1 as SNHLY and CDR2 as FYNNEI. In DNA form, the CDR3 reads TGTGCCAGCAGTGAATTTTCTATGCAGTACTTC. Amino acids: CASSEFSMQYF.

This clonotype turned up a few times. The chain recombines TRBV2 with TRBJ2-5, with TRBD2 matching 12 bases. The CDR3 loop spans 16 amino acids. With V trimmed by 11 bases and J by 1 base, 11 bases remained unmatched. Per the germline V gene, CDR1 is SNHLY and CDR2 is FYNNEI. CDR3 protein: CASLHGLAGLQETQYF. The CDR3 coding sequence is TGTGCCTCCTTACACGGACTAGCGGGGCTCCAAGAGACCCAGTACTTC.

This chain's CDR3 is CASSPPQGGAETQYF. The DNA for the CDR3 is TGTGCCAGCAGCCCCCCGCAGGGCGGGGCAGAGACCCAGTACTTC. The V and J genes are TRBV9 and TRBJ2-5; a weak D match, TRBD2 (6 bases). Germline CDR1 is SGDLS and CDR2 is YYNGEE. Trimming left V 4 bases short and J 4 bases short, with 17 bases between. This CDR3 comprises 15 residues. The complete variable domain, with remaining parts taken from reference TRBV9 and TRBJ2-5, reads DSGVTQTPKHLITATGQRVTLRCSPRSGDLSVYWYQQSLDQGLQFLIQYYNGEERAKGNILERFSAQQFPDLHSELNLSSLELGDSALYFCASSPPQGGAETQYFGPGTRLLVL.

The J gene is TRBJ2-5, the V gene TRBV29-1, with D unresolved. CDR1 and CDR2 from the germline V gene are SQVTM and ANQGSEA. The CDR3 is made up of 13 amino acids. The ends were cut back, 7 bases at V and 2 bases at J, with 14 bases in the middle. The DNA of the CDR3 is TGCAGCGCTATTGCGGACGGACAAGAGACCCAGTACTTC. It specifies CSAIADGQETQYF.

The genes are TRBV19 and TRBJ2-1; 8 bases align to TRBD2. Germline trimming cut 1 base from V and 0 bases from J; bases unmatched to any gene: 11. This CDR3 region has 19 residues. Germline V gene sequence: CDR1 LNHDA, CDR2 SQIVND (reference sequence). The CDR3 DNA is TGTGCCAGTAGTATAGCCAGTCTTACTCGGGGGGGCTCCTACAATGAGCAGTTCTTC. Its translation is CASSIASLTRGGSYNEQFF.